Below are 2 T cell receptor beta chains sequenced from a single sample in a study of shared clonotypes between healthy human individuals. Produced via immunoSEQ multiplex PCR; TCRdb's table is partial and in-frame only. The table has some 1,400,000 clones, around 95% seen once. Sequencing was performed on naive CD4+ T cells sorted from blood. Subset noted: CD45RA+ positively selected. These receptors were collected from a man aged 30-40 years in good health.

Of note for this clone: The same CDR3 can be traced to other DNA sequences in this sample. The chain is built from TRBV9 and TRBJ2-7, with 15 nucleotides matching TRBD2. The J segment lost 0 bases and the V segment lost 3 bases, leaving 4 bases of the junction unmatched. The V gene's germline CDR1 is SGDLS and CDR2 YYNGEE. This CDR3 has 17 amino acids. In nucleotides, the CDR3 is TGTGCCAGCAGCGCCGGACTAGCGGGAGGGCCCTCCTACGAGCAGTACTTC. This gives the protein CASSAGLAGGPSYEQYF.

This sequence joins TRBV9 and TRBJ1-4; D remains unclear. The CDR3 length is 14 residues. Germline lookup yields CDR1 SGDLS and CDR2 YYNGEE. Trimming took 1 base from V and 5 from J, leaving 9 bases between them. The CDR3 here is CASSVSPVNEKLFF. In DNA, the CDR3 is TGTGCCAGCAGCGTATCCCCAGTAAATGAAAAACTGTTTTTT.